Following are 18 T cell receptor beta chains from one sample sequenced in a study of T cell repertoires in cytomegalovirus infection. From the reads, TCRdb called clonotypes with MiXCR, one entry per CDR3 protein. Among nearly 550,000 distinct CDR3 sequences listed, 16% were seen once. Sequencing used CD8+ T cells from PBMCs. These receptors were collected from a human donor in good health (CMV status not recorded). Some clones in this sample may be carry-over from other donors' samples.

The chain is built from TRBV20-1 and TRBJ1-3, with TRBD1 as a possible D gene (6 bases). In germline, CDR1 is DFQATT, CDR2 SNEGSKA (reference sequence). The CDR3 sequence is 13 residues long. Trimming cost V 5 bases and J 4 bases, with 12 bases left between them. For the CDR3, the DNA is TGCAGTGCTGAACAGGGAAGCGGAAACACCATATATTTT. This translates into CSAEQGSGNTIYF.

The rearrangement uses TRBV28 and TRBJ2-7, with TRBD2 matching over 8 bases. Germline CDR1 MDHEN, CDR2 SYDVKM. Germline trimming cut 2 bases from V and 5 bases from J; bases unmatched to any gene: 11. The CDR3 totals 16 residues. CDR3 residues: CASSLTREGRGHEQYF. CDR3 bases: TGTGCCAGCAGTTTAACCCGGGAGGGCCGGGGCCACGAGCAGTACTTC.

This clonotype was seen repeatedly, ten times or more. V gene TRBV15 combines with J gene TRBJ2-1; either TRBD1 or TRBD2 may supply D (5 bases each). Germline V CDR1 and CDR2: LNHNV, YYDKDF (reference sequence). V lost 3 bases, J lost 4 bases, and 13 bases lay in between. The CDR3 is made up of 15 amino acids. The CDR3 sequence is CATSRGRDGYNEQFF. The CDR3 DNA is TGTGCCACCAGCAGGGGTAGGGACGGATACAATGAGCAGTTCTTC.

The chain carries TRBV5-4 and TRBJ1-1, with 7 bases identical to TRBD1. From germline, CDR1 is SGHNT and CDR2 YYREEE (reference sequence). V trimming: 4 bases; J trimming: 11 bases; junction bases outside the gene matches: 8. This CDR3 is 12 amino acids long. Here the CDR3 reads CASSGTDYVAFF. CDR3 sequence (DNA): TGTGCCAGCAGCGGGACAGACTACGTGGCTTTCTTT.

There are many counts of this clonotype. The gene calls are TRBV2 and TRBJ2-6; 7 positions match TRBD1. The CDR3 has 16 residues. The ends lost 9 bases at V and 0 bases at J; junction bases unmatched: 8. Germline V lookup: CDR1 SNHLY, CDR2 FYNNEI. CDR3 in amino acids: CARDRTGSSGANVLTF. CDR3 nucleotide sequence: TGTGCCAGGGACAGGACAGGCAGCTCTGGGGCCAACGTCCTGACTTTC.

V is TRBV7-9 and J is TRBJ2-7; weak D call: TRBD1 (5 bases). The CDR3 totals 14 residues. The ends were cut back, 2 bases at V and 7 bases at J, with 15 bases in the middle. CDR1 and CDR2 from the germline V gene are SEHNR and FQNEAQ (reference sequence). CDR3 DNA: TGTGCCAGCAGCTTACGGGCAGGGTATGGAGAGCAGTACTTC. This translates into CASSLRAGYGEQYF.

The V and J genes are TRBV18 and TRBJ2-1, with TRBD2 identical over 11 bases. Germline V gene lookup returns CDR1 KGHSH and CDR2 LQKENI. V lost 6 bases to trimming and J lost 5 bases; unmatched junction nucleotides: 6. The CDR3 runs 15 residues. The CDR3 DNA follows: TGTGCCAGCTCGCTGACTAGCGGGGTCGACAATGAGCAGTTCTTC. It specifies CASSLTSGVDNEQFF.

Concerning this clonotype itself: This may be a read error: a much more frequent sequence differs by one nucleotide. The rearrangement uses TRBV6-1 and TRBJ2-5, with D uncertain. The CDR3 covers 13 residues. Trimming pared 2 bases from V and 5 bases from J, leaving 9 bases between. Per germline, CDR1 MNHNS and CDR2 SASEGT. As DNA, the CDR3 is TGTGCCAGCAGTGAAAACAGTCGGGAGACCCAGTACTTC. Translation gives CASSENSRETQYF.

The chain couples TRBV6-5 to TRBJ2-7; perhaps TRBD1 as D (5 bases). This CDR3 is 16 amino acids long. The germline gives CDR1 MNHEY, CDR2 SVGAGI. Deletions cut 0 bases from V and 2 bases from J, with 14 bases between. The CDR3 nucleotides read TGTGCCAGCAGTTACTCGTTGACGCAGGGAACCTACGAGCAGTACTTC. It specifies CASSYSLTQGTYEQYF.

There are a few counts of this clonotype. V gene TRBV9 combines with J gene TRBJ2-3; D is ambiguous. Germline V CDR1 and CDR2: SGDLS, YYNGEE. V lost 4 bases, J lost 5 bases, and 11 bases lay in between. The CDR3 extends over 13 amino acids. The CDR3 sequence: CASSKERRDTQYF. The CDR3 DNA follows: TGTGCCAGCAGCAAAGAGAGGCGAGATACGCAGTATTTT.

This clonotype was detected ten times or more. The chain has TRBV6-5 and TRBJ1-1, with D perhaps TRBD1 (5 bases). V shed 0 bases and J shed 0 bases, with 8 bases lying between them. In germline, CDR1 is MNHEY, CDR2 SVGAGI. The CDR3 totals 15 residues. CDR3 bases: TGTGCCAGCAGTTACTCGCGGGGCTTGAACACTGAAGCTTTCTTT. Translation: CASSYSRGLNTEAFF.

The table lists this clonotype with a few counts. The rearrangement joins TRBV6-5 to TRBJ2-6; a weak D match, TRBD2 (7 bases). V was clipped by 4 bases and J by 1 base, with 20 bases between them. The CDR3 is 19 residues long. Germline V gene lookup returns CDR1 MNHEY and CDR2 SVGAGI. In DNA, the CDR3 is TGTGCCAGCAGTTCCGGTACGGGGGGCTCAAGGTCTGGGGCCAACGTCCTGACTTTC. It yields the protein CASSSGTGGSRSGANVLTF.

This clonotype was recorded many times. The V gene is TRBV7-9, the J gene TRBJ1-5, with a possible D match to TRBD1 (5 bases). Looked up from germline, CDR1 is SEHNR and CDR2 is FQNEAQ (reference sequence). CDR3 length equals 13 residues. V dropped 1 base and J dropped 6 bases, with 7 bases sitting between them. The DNA of the CDR3 is TGTGCCAGCAGCTTAGGGGGGGGTCAGCCCCAGCATTTT. Amino acids: CASSLGGGQPQHF.

This clonotype was counted a few times. This chain joins TRBV9 and TRBJ2-3, with 16 bases identical to TRBD2. Germline V CDR1 and CDR2: SGDLS, YYNGEE. J was trimmed by 5 bases and V by 2 bases; bases with no gene match: 8. CDR3 length equals 18 residues. The CDR3 is CASSVTGTSGGAGDTQYF. CDR3 DNA: TGTGCCAGCAGCGTTACCGGGACTAGCGGGGGGGCAGGAGATACGCAGTATTTT. The full variable domain, completed using reference TRBV9 and TRBJ2-3, is DSGVTQTPKHLITATGQRVTLRCSPRSGDLSVYWYQQSLDQGLQFLIQYYNGEERAKGNILERFSAQQFPDLHSELNLSSLELGDSALYFCASSVTGTSGGAGDTQYFGPGTRLTVL.

The table lists this clonotype with many counts. The V gene is TRBV12-3 or TRBV12-4, the J gene TRBJ2-7; 8 nucleotides match TRBD1. V lost 5 bases and J lost 6; bases outside the gene matches: 15. The CDR3 contains 16 residues. CDR3 protein: CASSPEGRTGRTEQYF. CDR3 nucleotides: TGTGCCAGCAGTCCAGAGGGACGGACAGGGAGAACCGAGCAGTACTTC.

V is TRBV2 and J is TRBJ1-1; possible D gene TRBD1, 5 bases. The CDR3 consists of 14 residues. V was clipped by 0 bases and J by 8 bases, with 13 bases between them. The germline V gene has CDR1 SNHLY and CDR2 FYNNEI. Here the CDR3 DNA reads TGTGCCAGCAGTGAAGCGAACCCGTGGGGGGAAGCTTTCTTT. It is translated as CASSEANPWGEAFF.

This clonotype was seen a few times. This chain connects TRBV5-5 to TRBJ1-1, with 8 positions matching TRBD1. The CDR3 runs 14 residues. V was pared by 4 bases and J by 6 bases, with 8 bases of the junction left unmatched. Germline assignment: CDR1 SGHKS and CDR2 YYEKEE (reference sequence). The CDR3 here is CASSPDRVGAEAFF. The CDR3 bases are TGTGCCAGCAGCCCGGACAGGGTTGGAGCTGAAGCTTTCTTT. Combining the CDR3 with reference TRBV5-5 and TRBJ1-1 gives the whole variable domain DAGVTQSPTHLIKTRGQQVTLRCSPISGHKSVSWYQQVLGQGPQFIFQYYEKEERGRGNFPDRFSARQFPNYSSELNVNALLLGDSALYLCASSPDRVGAEAFFGQGTRLTVV.

This chain uses TRBV7-9 with TRBJ1-3; D perhaps matches TRBD1 (5 bases). Trimming left V 1 base short and J 0 bases short, with 13 bases between. CDR3 length: 17 amino acids. Germline values: CDR1 SEHNR, CDR2 FQNEAQ (reference sequence). This CDR3 reads CASSLVSSRDSGNTIYF. The CDR3 nucleotides are TGTGCCAGCAGCTTAGTTTCATCCAGGGACTCTGGAAACACCATATATTTT.